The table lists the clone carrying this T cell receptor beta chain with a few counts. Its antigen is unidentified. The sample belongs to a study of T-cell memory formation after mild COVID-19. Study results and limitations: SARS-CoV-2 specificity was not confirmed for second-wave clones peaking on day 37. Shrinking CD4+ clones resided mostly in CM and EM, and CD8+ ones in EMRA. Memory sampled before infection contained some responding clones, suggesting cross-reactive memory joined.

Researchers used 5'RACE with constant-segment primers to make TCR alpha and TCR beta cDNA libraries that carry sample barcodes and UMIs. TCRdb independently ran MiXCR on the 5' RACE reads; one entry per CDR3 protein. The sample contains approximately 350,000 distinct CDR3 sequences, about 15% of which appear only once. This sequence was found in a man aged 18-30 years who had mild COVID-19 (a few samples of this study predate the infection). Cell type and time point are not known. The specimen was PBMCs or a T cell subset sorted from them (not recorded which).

CDR3 sequence (DNA): TGTGCCAGCAGTTACGGTGGGGCAGTGGATACGCAGTATTTT. Encoded protein: CASSYGGAVDTQYF. The chain has TRBV6-5 and TRBJ2-3; D is perhaps TRBD1 (5 bases). CDR3 length equals 14 residues. V lost 2 bases, J lost 6 bases, and 12 bases lay in between. CDR1 is MNHEY and CDR2 is SVGAGI in the germline V gene.